These 22 T cell receptor beta chains were sequenced from one sample in a study of PD-L1 blockade in urothelial cancer. Clones were read by immunoSEQ multiplex PCR, and TCRdb kept only the in-frame ones, dropping some. The sample lists 85,000 to 100,000 clones, around nine tenths occurring once. Material: PBMCs, obtained around atezolizumab (anti-PD-L1) treatment. These receptors all stem from a man between 60 and 75 years old with urothelial cancer.

This clone appeared once. This chain links TRBV9 with TRBJ2-7; 9 positions match TRBD2. J lost 6 bases, V lost 3 bases, and 7 bases had no gene match. The germline gives CDR1 SGDLS, CDR2 YYNGEE. CDR3 length: 14 residues. CDR3 region: CASSGPGTSREQYF. DNA of the CDR3: TGTGCCAGCAGCGGCCCTGGGACTAGCCGCGAGCAGTACTTC.

V gene TRBV19 combines with J gene TRBJ1-2; a weak D match, TRBD1 (5 bases). Trimming took 3 bases from V and 7 from J, leaving 9 bases between them. The CDR3 spans 12 residues. The germline V gene encodes CDR1 LNHDA and CDR2 SQIVND (reference sequence). CDR3 nucleotides: TGTGCCAGTAGTATGTCCAGGGCTGGCTACACCTTC. This gives the protein CASSMSRAGYTF.

V usage is TRBV4-3 and J usage is TRBJ2-3, with TRBD2 matching 8 bases. Germline trimming cut 5 bases from V and 4 bases from J; bases unmatched to any gene: 20. The CDR3 covers 19 residues. From germline, CDR1 is LGHNA and CDR2 YSLEER. The CDR3 nucleotides read TGCGCCAGCAGCTCCCGGTGGCGATCGGGGGGCGGGAGGTCAGATACGCAGTATTTT. This translates into CASSSRWRSGGGRSDTQYF.

The genes are TRBV30 and TRBJ2-7; 8 bases match TRBD1. Germline V gives CDR1 GTSNPN, CDR2 SVGIG (reference sequence). V shed 4 bases and J 3 bases; nucleotides not matched to a gene: 2. The CDR3 has 12 amino acids. CDR3 sequence (DNA): TGTGCCTGGACAGGGGGCAACTACGAGCAGTACTTC. Translation: CAWTGGNYEQYF.

The gene calls are TRBV27 and TRBJ2-1; a possible D gene is TRBD1 (5 bases). Looked up from germline, CDR1 is MNHEY and CDR2 is SMNVEV (reference sequence). CDR3 size: 14 residues. V was pared by 5 bases and J by 0 bases, with 8 bases between. The CDR3 protein is CASSRQTSYNEQFF. CDR3 nucleotides: TGTGCCAGCAGTAGACAGACCTCCTACAATGAGCAGTTCTTC.

The chain uses TRBV6-1 and TRBJ1-4; D is possibly TRBD1 (5 bases). V was pared by 2 bases and J by 7 bases, with 11 bases between. This CDR3 region has 14 residues. CDR1 and CDR2 from the germline V gene are MNHNS and SASEGT. CDR3 in DNA: TGTGCCAGCAGTGAAACCCCCAGGGTTGAAAAACTGTTTTTT. Protein sequence: CASSETPRVEKLFF.

The chain couples TRBV15 to TRBJ1-2; the D is unclear. Germline V gene sequence: CDR1 LNHNV, CDR2 YYDKDF (reference sequence). V was shortened by 5 bases and J by 1 base, with 11 bases between the two germline ends. The CDR3 runs 14 residues. This CDR3 is CATSGGLNNYGYTF. CDR3 DNA sequence: TGTGCCACCAGCGGCGGATTGAATAACTATGGCTACACCTTC.

The DNA for the CDR3 is TGTGCCACTCACCCGGGACAGACAAATGAAAAACTGTTTTTT. Translation gives CATHPGQTNEKLFF. The chain recombines TRBV10-3 with TRBJ1-4; 7 bases fit TRBD1. The CDR3 is made up of 14 amino acids. The junction had 10 bases not matched to a gene; V was cut back by 10 bases and J by 5 bases. The germline CDR1 and CDR2 sequences are ENHRY and SYGVKD.

The V call is TRBV19, the J call TRBJ2-2; 7 nucleotides agree with TRBD1. The CDR3 length is 18 residues. Germline lookup yields CDR1 LNHDA and CDR2 SQIVND (reference sequence). Trimming took 6 bases from V and 0 from J; bases not matched to a gene: 13. The CDR3 protein is CASRIQGIGSANTGELFF. The CDR3 region has the DNA TGTGCCAGTAGGATACAGGGGATCGGATCCGCGAACACCGGGGAGCTGTTTTTT.

The chain recombines TRBV7-9 with TRBJ2-3; 10 nucleotides line up with TRBD2. This CDR3 contains 15 residues. V dropped 4 bases and J dropped 4; count of bases not matched to a gene: 5. Germline CDR1 reads SEHNR; CDR2 reads FQNEAQ (reference sequence). The CDR3 region has the DNA TGTGCCAGCAGCTCCCTAGCGGGGGAACCAGATACGCAGTATTTT. As protein: CASSSLAGEPDTQYF.

CDR3: CASSEARQGDEQYF. Written as DNA, the CDR3 is TGTGCCAGCAGTGAAGCCCGACAGGGTGACGAGCAGTACTTC. The chain links TRBV2 to TRBJ2-7, with TRBD1 matching 7 bases. The V and J ends lost 0 bases and 5 bases, in that order; junction bases with no gene match: 4. From germline, CDR1 is SNHLY and CDR2 FYNNEI. The CDR3 totals 14 residues.

The chain recombines TRBV5-4 with TRBJ2-2; 9 nucleotides match TRBD2. The CDR3 length is 15 residues. Germline CDR1 SGHNT, CDR2 YYREEE (reference sequence). Trimming took 4 bases from V and 3 from J; bases not matched to a gene: 4. CDR3 protein: CASSLTSGDTGELFF. The CDR3 DNA reads TGTGCCAGCAGCCTGACTAGCGGAGACACCGGGGAGCTGTTTTTT.

The gene calls are TRBV6-5 and TRBJ1-4; D is perhaps TRBD1 (6 bases). There are 14 residues in the CDR3. Per the germline V gene, CDR1 is MNHEY and CDR2 is SVGAGI. Trimming cost V 2 bases and J 5 bases, with 9 bases left between them. CDR3 in DNA: TGTGCCAGCAGTTACGGGACACGCAATGAAAAACTGTTTTTT. Protein: CASSYGTRNEKLFF.

This clone was seen just once. The chain carries TRBV30 and TRBJ2-7; TRBD1 matches at 7 bases. Germline assignment: CDR1 GTSNPN and CDR2 SVGIG (reference sequence). Germline trimming cut 2 bases from V and 2 bases from J; bases unmatched to any gene: 9. This CDR3 region has 15 residues. CDR3 nucleotides: TGTGCCTGGAGTCCCCCCGAGGGGGCTCCCTACGAGCAGTACTTC. Residues: CAWSPPEGAPYEQYF.

The J gene is TRBJ2-1, the V gene TRBV6-4; 7 positions agree with TRBD2. J gave up 14 bases and V 4 bases, and 11 bases lay outside the gene matches. CDR1 MRHNA and CDR2 SNTAGT come from the germline V gene. The CDR3 is 13 amino acids. In DNA, the CDR3 is TGTGCCAGCAGTGGCGCTCTAGCGGAGCGAAAGTTCTTC. Its protein product is CASSGALAERKFF.

This sequence joins TRBV19 and TRBJ2-5, with D possibly being TRBD2 (6 bases). The CDR3 runs 14 residues. V was shortened by 5 bases and J by 1 base, with 11 bases between the two germline ends. Looked up from germline, CDR1 is LNHDA and CDR2 is SQIVND (reference sequence). CDR3 amino acids: CASSDSGPQETQYF. The CDR3 DNA follows: TGTGCCAGTAGTGATAGCGGCCCCCAAGAGACCCAGTACTTC.

In DNA form, the CDR3 reads TGTGCCAGCAGCGCCCGGACAGGGAGGCAGCCCCAGCATTTT. It translates to CASSARTGRQPQHF. V usage is TRBV11-2 and J usage is TRBJ1-5, with 8 bases matching TRBD1. Trimming at V came to 5 bases and at J to 7 bases, leaving 7 bases not matched to a gene. There are 14 residues in the CDR3. From germline, CDR1 is SGHAT and CDR2 FQNNGV.

The chain links TRBV5-1 to TRBJ2-7; TRBD2 aligns across 12 bases. This CDR3 comprises 15 residues. With V trimmed by 0 bases and J by 5 bases, 3 bases remained unmatched. Germline V CDR1 and CDR2: SGHRS, YFSETQ. Here the CDR3 reads CASSLGLAGDNEQYF. CDR3 nucleotide sequence: TGCGCCAGCAGCTTGGGACTAGCGGGAGATAACGAGCAGTACTTC.

This chain links TRBV7-9 with TRBJ2-5; TRBD1 agrees at 8 bases. The germline CDR1 and CDR2 sequences are SEHNR and FQNEAQ (reference sequence). V gave up 5 bases and J gave up 4 bases; unmatched junction bases: 6. The CDR3 totals 14 residues. CDR3 protein: CASSPNTGGETQYF. CDR3 bases: TGTGCCAGCAGCCCGAATACAGGGGGAGAGACCCAGTACTTC. The whole variable domain, filled in from reference TRBV7-9 and TRBJ2-5, reads DTGVSQNPRHKITKRGQNVTFRCDPISEHNRLYWYRQTLGQGPEFLTYFQNEAQLEKSRLLSDRFSAERPKGSFSTLEIQRTEQGDSAMYLCASSPNTGGETQYFGPGTRLLVL.

The chain links TRBV4-1 to TRBJ1-5; 10 nucleotides align to TRBD1. This CDR3 is 20 amino acids long. Trimming removed 5 bases from V and 2 bases from J; junction bases left unmatched: 18. Germline assignment: CDR1 MGHRA and CDR2 YSYEKL. The CDR3 loop is CASSVRFNGGDRGGNQPQHF. For the CDR3, the DNA is TGCGCCAGCAGCGTAAGGTTCAACGGGGGGGACAGGGGAGGCAATCAGCCCCAGCATTTT.

The chain uses TRBV7-2 and TRBJ2-5; 10 nucleotides align to TRBD2. This CDR3 is built from 15 residues. The germline CDR1 and CDR2 sequences are SGHTA and FQGNSA. With V trimmed by 3 bases and J by 4 bases, 5 bases remained unmatched. The CDR3 bases are TGTGCCAGCAGCTTCCAGCGGGGGGGCGGAGAGACCCAGTACTTC. Its protein product is CASSFQRGGGETQYF. Filled out from reference TRBV7-2 and TRBJ2-5, the complete variable domain reads GAGVSQSPSNKVTEKGKDVELRCDPISGHTALYWYRQSLGQGLEFLIYFQGNSAPDKSGLPSDRFSAERTGGSVSTLTIQRTQQEDSAVYLCASSFQRGGGETQYFGPGTRLLVL.

The rearrangement uses TRBV5-4 and TRBJ2-2, with a possible D match to TRBD1 (6 bases). The CDR3 is 13 amino acids. Trimming removed 7 bases at V and 0 bases at J, with 7 bases between. Per germline, CDR1 SGHNT and CDR2 YYREEE (reference sequence). The CDR3 here is CASGGTNTGELFF. The CDR3 nucleotides read TGTGCCAGCGGGGGCACGAACACCGGGGAGCTGTTTTTT. The whole variable domain, remainder taken from reference TRBV5-4 and TRBJ2-2, is ETGVTQSPTHLIKTRGQQVTLRCSSQSGHNTVSWYQQALGQGPQFIFQYYREEENGRGNFPPRFSGLQFPNYSSELNVNALELDDSALYLCASGGTNTGELFFGEGSRLTVL.